The rows below give T cell receptor beta chains drawn from one sample of a study of blood T cell repertoires in COVID-19. Using immunoSEQ multiplex PCR, the repertoire was profiled, and TCRdb retains in-frame clones only, with some absent. The data show 150,000 to 200,000 clones, roughly 88% seen once. Sequenced material: PBMCs or T cells enriched from blood (not recorded which). The receptor set was obtained from a woman aged 45-59 years who had recovered from COVID-19. Both conserved end residues are part of each CDR3. A D gene is named only where the DNA matches it firmly. Clone size appears in some rows only: once, few, many, or a class for an expanded clone.

>TRBJ2-7|TRBD1|-|TRBV7-9
CASSRDRGYEQYF
TGTGCCAGCAGCCGGGACAGGGGCTACGAGCAGTACTTC
>TRBJ1-5|TRBD1|-|TRBV6-5
CASSYSFRGPDQPQHF
TGTGCCAGCAGTTACTCGTTCAGGGGGCCTGATCAGCCCCAGCATTTT
>TRBJ1-2|-|once|TRBV7-2
CASSLNSYGYTF
TGTGCCAGCAGCCTGAACAGCTATGGCTACACCTTC
>TRBJ1-3|-|once|TRBV11-3
CASSQSSGNTIYF
TGTGCCAGCAGCCAATCCTCTGGAAACACCATATATTTT
>TRBJ2-7|TRBD2|-|TRBV2
CASGGGLAGSYEQYF
TGTGCCAGCGGGGGGGGACTAGCGGGTTCCTACGAGCAGTACTTC
>TRBJ2-7|-|-|TRBV6-5
CASSSAREASYEQYF
TGTGCCAGCAGTTCCGCGAGGGAGGCCTCCTACGAGCAGTACTTC
>TRBJ1-3|-|-|TRBV9
CASSVEFRGNTIYF
TGTGCCAGCAGCGTAGAATTCCGTGGAAACACCATATATTTT
>TRBJ2-2|TRBD1|-|TRBV18
CASSPAGGSGELFF
TGTGCCAGCTCACCAGCAGGGGGCTCGGGGGAGCTGTTTTTT
>TRBJ2-7|-|-|TRBV20-1
CSASPRERYYEQYF
TGCAGTGCTAGTCCGAGAGAGAGGTACTACGAGCAGTACTTC
>TRBJ1-2|TRBD1|-|TRBV10-3
CAIRSGQGQRGGYTF
TGTGCCATCAGATCAGGACAGGGACAGAGGGGAGGCTACACCTTC
>TRBJ2-7|-|-|TRBV9
CASSVAPGPSSYEQYF
TGTGCCAGCAGCGTAGCCCCTGGGCCGAGCTCCTACGAGCAGTACTTC
>TRBJ2-7|TRBD2|-|TRBV5-4
CASSLAGGTGYEQYF
TGTGCCAGCAGCTTGGCCGGGGGGACCGGCTACGAGCAGTACTTC
>TRBJ2-2|-|-|TRBV6-5
CASSVRERGELFF
TGTGCCAGCAGCGTAAGGGAGCGAGGGGAGCTGTTTTTT
>TRBJ1-3|-|-|TRBV11-2
CASHYSGNTIYF
TGTGCCAGTCACTACTCTGGAAACACCATATATTTT
>TRBJ1-5|-|-|TRBV12-5
CASGLHSNQPQHF
TGTGCTAGTGGTTTGCATAGCAATCAGCCCCAGCATTTT
>TRBJ1-1|-|-|TRBV10-3
CAIRGAGTEAFF
TGTGCCATCAGGGGGGCAGGCACTGAAGCTTTCTTT
>TRBJ1-6|-|few|TRBV19
CASSIGVSPLHF
TGTGCCAGTAGTATCGGTGTTTCACCCCTCCACTTT
>TRBJ1-2|-|-|TRBV4-3
CASSQGGGPYGYTF
TGCGCCAGCAGCCAAGGGGGGGGGCCCTATGGCTACACCTTC
>TRBJ1-2|-|-|TRBV2
CASAPGPGGYGYTF
TGTGCCAGCGCCCCGGGGCCCGGGGGCTATGGCTACACCTTC
>TRBJ1-2|-|-|TRBV19
CASVQGENYGYTF
TGTGCCAGCGTACAGGGAGAGAACTATGGCTACACCTTC
>TRBJ2-1|TRBD2|-|TRBV7-9
CASSSRPRGAGNNEQFF
TGTGCCAGCAGCTCCAGACCGCGGGGAGCGGGGAACAATGAGCAGTTCTTC
>TRBJ1-2|TRBD1|-|TRBV5-4
CASSGTVYGYTF
TGTGCCAGCAGCGGGACAGTCTATGGCTACACCTTC
>TRBJ2-7|-|-|TRBV7-8
CASSLQRGGGSEQYF
TGTGCCAGCAGCTTACAGCGGGGAGGGGGATCCGAGCAGTACTTC
>TRBJ2-7|-|-|TRBV6-5
CASSYSRNRYEQYF
TGTGCCAGCAGTTACTCCAGGAACCGCTACGAGCAGTACTTC